The entry that follows covers one T cell receptor beta chain sequence. Recruited during active infection, patients (from Seattle) were subsequently followed longitudinally. These data come from a study of blood T cell repertoires in COVID-19. Turning to the study itself: Samples of COVID-19 (acute and convalescent) were obtained from the United States, Italy and Spain. T cells, B-cell-depleted T cells, or PBMCs supplied cDNA or gDNA.

CDR3 length: 15 amino acids. The V and J ends lost 1 base and 6 bases, in that order; junction bases with no gene match: 8. Germline V CDR1 and CDR2: SGDLS, YYNGEE. Authors' methods: Quantification of nucleated cells was approximated via reference gene primer amplification. Only in-frame clones appear in the TCRdb table, and some are missing; sequencing was by immunoSEQ multiplex PCR. Clone size and the V and J calls come from that table; the DNA yielded D and trimming. The repertoire holds around 100,000 clones, with 80% to 95% as singletons. The TCR comes from a woman between 45 and 60 years old with COVID-19, enrolled during active disease. Sequenced material: peripheral blood. The chain uses TRBV9 and TRBJ1-2; the match to TRBD1 covers 8 bases. CDR3 DNA sequence: TGTGCCAGCAGCGTACTGGCAGGGGGCGGCGATGGCTACACCTTC. This gives the protein CASSVLAGGGDGYTF.